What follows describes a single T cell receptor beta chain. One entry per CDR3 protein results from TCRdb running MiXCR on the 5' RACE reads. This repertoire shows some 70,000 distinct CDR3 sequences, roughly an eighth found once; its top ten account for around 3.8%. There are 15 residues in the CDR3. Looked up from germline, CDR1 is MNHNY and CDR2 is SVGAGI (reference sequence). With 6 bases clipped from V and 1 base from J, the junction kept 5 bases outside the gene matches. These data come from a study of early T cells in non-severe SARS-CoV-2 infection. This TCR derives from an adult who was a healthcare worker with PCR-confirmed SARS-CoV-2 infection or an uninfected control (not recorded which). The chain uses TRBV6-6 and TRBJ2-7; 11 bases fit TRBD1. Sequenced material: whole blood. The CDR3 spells CASSGRDRGSYEQYF. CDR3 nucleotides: TGTGCCAGCAGCGGCCGGGACAGGGGGTCCTACGAGCAGTACTTC.